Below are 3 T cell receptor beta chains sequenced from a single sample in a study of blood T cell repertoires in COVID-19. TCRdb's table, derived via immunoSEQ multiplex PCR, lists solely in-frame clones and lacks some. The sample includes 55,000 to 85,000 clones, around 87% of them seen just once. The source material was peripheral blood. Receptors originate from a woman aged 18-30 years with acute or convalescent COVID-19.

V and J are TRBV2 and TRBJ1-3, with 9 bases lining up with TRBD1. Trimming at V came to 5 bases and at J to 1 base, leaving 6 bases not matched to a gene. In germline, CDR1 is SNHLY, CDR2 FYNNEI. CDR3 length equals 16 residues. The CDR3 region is CASSYTGGRSGNTIYF. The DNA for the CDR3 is TGTGCCAGCAGTTATACAGGGGGCAGGTCTGGAAACACCATATATTTT.

The CDR3 reads CASSGETKDEQYF. CDR3 in DNA: TGTGCCAGCAGTGGGGAGACTAAGGACGAGCAGTACTTC. This sequence joins TRBV2 and TRBJ2-7; a weak D match, TRBD2 (5 bases). There are 13 residues in the CDR3. Germline V gives CDR1 SNHLY, CDR2 FYNNEI. The V end lost 4 bases, the J end lost 5 bases, and 12 bases lay between the germline ends.

CDR3 sequence (DNA): TGTTCAACGGACAGGGCGAACACCGGGGAGCTGTTTTTT. Protein product: CSTDRANTGELFF. J is TRBJ2-2 and V is TRBV6-5, with 8 nucleotides matching TRBD1. The germline CDR1 and CDR2 sequences are MNHEY and SVGAGI. This CDR3 has 13 amino acids.